Below, 4 T cell receptor beta chains from the same sample are listed, as sequenced in a study of T cell responses to AZD1222 COVID-19 vaccine. Libraries were prepared by immunoSEQ multiplex PCR; TCRdb keeps only in-frame clonotypes and omits some of them. Counted here are over 150,000 clones, around 87% occurring once; the ten biggest clones make up about 4.5%. The sample consisted of peripheral blood, taken 28 days after the second AZD1222 dose. The receptor source for this set is an adult who received the AZD1222 COVID-19 vaccine.

The J gene is TRBJ1-1, the V gene TRBV3-1 (or the pseudogene TRBV3-2); no reliable D call. The CDR3 has 13 residues. Germline V CDR1 and CDR2: LGHDT, YNNKEL (reference sequence). With 3 bases removed from V and 2 bases from J, the gap between germline ends came to 7 bases. CDR3 nucleotides: TGTGCCAGCAGCCATGGCCTAAACACTGAAGCTTTCTTT. Translation gives CASSHGLNTEAFF.

The rearrangement joins TRBV6-5 to TRBJ2-1; D unclear. The CDR3 contains 13 residues. Germline loops: CDR1 MNHEY, CDR2 SVGAGI. With 6 bases removed from V and 4 bases from J, the gap between germline ends came to 10 bases. The chain's CDR3 is CASSSYLYNEQFF. CDR3 nucleotides: TGTGCCAGCAGCAGCTATCTTTACAATGAGCAGTTCTTC.

CDR3 in DNA: TGTGCCAGCAGCTTAGGGGCAGCCATGAATGAAAAACTGTTTTTT. Encoded protein: CASSLGAAMNEKLFF. The chain combines TRBV7-2 with TRBJ1-4, with no clear D. Looked up from germline, CDR1 is SGHTA and CDR2 is FQGNSA. This CDR3 is 15 amino acids long. V was cut by 1 base and J by 5 bases, with 11 bases left in between.

V gene TRBV3-1 (or the pseudogene TRBV3-2) combines with J gene TRBJ2-5; D gene ambiguous. Per the germline V gene, CDR1 is LGHDT and CDR2 is YNNKEL (reference sequence). This CDR3 has 13 amino acids. V lost 7 bases and J lost 0, with 9 bases in between. In DNA form, the CDR3 reads TGTGCCAGCAACCCAGGTTACCAAGAGACCCAGTACTTC. This gives the protein CASNPGYQETQYF.